This TCR beta chain stems from a study of blood T cell repertoires in COVID-19. The CDR3 totals 15 residues. Trimming removed 1 base from V and 6 bases from J, with 10 bases in between. In germline, CDR1 is MDHEN, CDR2 SYDVKM. Data came from immunoSEQ multiplex PCR; TCRdb stores just in-frame clones and leaves some out. Of just under 150,000 clones listed, 87% are singletons. This clone was picked up a small number of times. The sequenced material came from peripheral blood. The sequence was obtained from a woman between 45 and 60 years old with acute or convalescent COVID-19. J is TRBJ1-6 and V is TRBV28; TRBD1 might be the D (6 bases). The CDR3 nucleotides read TGTGCCAGCAGTTTATTACAGGGAACTAATTCACCCCTCCACTTT. Amino acid sequence: CASSLLQGTNSPLHF.